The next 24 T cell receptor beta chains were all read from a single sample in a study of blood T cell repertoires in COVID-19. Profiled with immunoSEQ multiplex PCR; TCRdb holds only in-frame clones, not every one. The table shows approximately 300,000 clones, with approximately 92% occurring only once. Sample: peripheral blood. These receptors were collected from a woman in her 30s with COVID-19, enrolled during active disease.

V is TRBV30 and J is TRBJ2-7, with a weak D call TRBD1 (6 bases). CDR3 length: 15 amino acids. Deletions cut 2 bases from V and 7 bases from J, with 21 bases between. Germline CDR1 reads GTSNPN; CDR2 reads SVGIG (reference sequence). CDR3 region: CAWSPTGYPLNEQYF. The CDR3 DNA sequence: TGTGCCTGGAGTCCCACAGGGTATCCCTTAAATGAGCAGTACTTC.

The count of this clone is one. CDR3 coding DNA: TGCGCCAGCAGCCAAGGCAGGGCAGAGAATCAGCCCCAGCATTTT. This encodes CASSQGRAENQPQHF. The chain uses TRBV4-1 and TRBJ1-5, with TRBD1 as a possible D gene (5 bases). The length of the CDR3 is 15 residues. V gave up 1 base and J gave up 4 bases, with 11 bases separating them. Germline CDR1 MGHRA, CDR2 YSYEKL.

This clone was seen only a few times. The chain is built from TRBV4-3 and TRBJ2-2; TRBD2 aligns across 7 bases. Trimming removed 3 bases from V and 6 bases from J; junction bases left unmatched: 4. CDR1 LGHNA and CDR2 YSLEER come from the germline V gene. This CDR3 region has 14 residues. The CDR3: CASSQGGDAGELFF. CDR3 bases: TGCGCCAGCAGCCAGGGAGGGGACGCCGGGGAGCTGTTTTTT.

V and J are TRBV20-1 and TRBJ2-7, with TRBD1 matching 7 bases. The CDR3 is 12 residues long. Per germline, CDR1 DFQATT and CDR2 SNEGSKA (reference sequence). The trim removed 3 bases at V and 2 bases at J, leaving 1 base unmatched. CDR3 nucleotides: TGCAGTGCTAGTACAGGGGCCTACGAGCAGTACTTC. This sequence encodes CSASTGAYEQYF.

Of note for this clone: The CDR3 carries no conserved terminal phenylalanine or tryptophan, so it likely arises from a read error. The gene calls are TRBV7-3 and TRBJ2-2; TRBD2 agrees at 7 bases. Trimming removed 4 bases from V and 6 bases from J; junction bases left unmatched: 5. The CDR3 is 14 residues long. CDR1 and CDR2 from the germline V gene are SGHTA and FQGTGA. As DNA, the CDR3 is TGTGCCAGCAGCTCCGGACTAGGTGCCGGGGAGCTGTTTCTT. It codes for CASSSGLGAGELFL.

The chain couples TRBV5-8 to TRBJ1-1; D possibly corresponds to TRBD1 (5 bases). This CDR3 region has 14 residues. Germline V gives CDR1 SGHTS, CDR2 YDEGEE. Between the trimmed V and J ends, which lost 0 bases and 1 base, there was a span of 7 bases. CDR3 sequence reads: CASSLAGQNTEAFF. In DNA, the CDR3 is TGTGCCAGCAGCTTGGCAGGGCAGAACACTGAAGCTTTCTTT.

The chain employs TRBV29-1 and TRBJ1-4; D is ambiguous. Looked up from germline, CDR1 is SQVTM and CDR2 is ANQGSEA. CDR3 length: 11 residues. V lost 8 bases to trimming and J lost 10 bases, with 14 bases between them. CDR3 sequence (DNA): TGCAGCTCACTGAGGGAGGGAAAACTGTTTTTT. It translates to CSSLREGKLFF. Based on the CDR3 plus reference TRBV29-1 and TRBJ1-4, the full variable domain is SAVISQKPSRDICQRGTSLTIQCQVDSQVTMMFWYRQQPGQSLTLIATANQGSEATYESGFVIDKFPISRPNLTFSTLTVSNMSPEDSSIYLCSSLREGKLFFGSGTQLSVL.

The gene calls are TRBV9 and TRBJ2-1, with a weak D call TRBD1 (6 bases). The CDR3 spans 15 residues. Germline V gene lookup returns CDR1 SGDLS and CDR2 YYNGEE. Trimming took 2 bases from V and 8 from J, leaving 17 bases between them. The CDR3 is CASSVLGNRVDEQFF. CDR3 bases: TGTGCCAGCAGCGTGTTAGGTAACAGGGTCGATGAGCAGTTCTTC.

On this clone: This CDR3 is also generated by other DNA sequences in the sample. CDR3 nucleotides: TGTGCCAGCAGCTTAGGTGGTGCCAGAGGCGGAAACACCATATATTTT. This gives the protein CASSLGGARGGNTIYF. This sequence joins TRBV7-2 and TRBJ1-3; D is ambiguous. CDR3 length: 16 amino acids. Trimming stripped 1 base from V and 4 bases from J, with 14 bases between. Germline values: CDR1 SGHTA, CDR2 FQGNSA.

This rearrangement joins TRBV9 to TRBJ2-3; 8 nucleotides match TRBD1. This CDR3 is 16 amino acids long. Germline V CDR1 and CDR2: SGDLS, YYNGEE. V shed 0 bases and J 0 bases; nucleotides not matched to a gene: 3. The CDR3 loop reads CASSVVGQGSTDTQYF. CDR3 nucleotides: TGTGCCAGCAGCGTAGTAGGACAGGGAAGCACAGATACGCAGTATTTT.

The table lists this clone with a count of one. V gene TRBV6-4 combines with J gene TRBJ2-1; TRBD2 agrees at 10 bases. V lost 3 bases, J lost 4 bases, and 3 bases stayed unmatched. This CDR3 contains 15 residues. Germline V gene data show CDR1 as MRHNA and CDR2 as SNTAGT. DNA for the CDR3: TGTGCCAGCAGTGAGTCAGCGGGAGGGTACAATGAGCAGTTCTTC. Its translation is CASSESAGGYNEQFF.

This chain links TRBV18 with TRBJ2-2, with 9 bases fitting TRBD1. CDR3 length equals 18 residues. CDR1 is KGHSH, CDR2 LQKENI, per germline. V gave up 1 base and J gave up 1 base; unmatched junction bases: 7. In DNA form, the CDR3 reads TGTGCCAGCTCACCACTACCATGGGGACAGGGGAACACCGGGGAGCTGTTTTTT. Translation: CASSPLPWGQGNTGELFF.

The CDR3, as DNA: TGTGCCAGCAGCCCACGGACAGTGAGCACAGATACGCAGTATTTT. Encoded protein: CASSPRTVSTDTQYF. This chain joins TRBV5-4 and TRBJ2-3, with TRBD1 as a possible D gene (6 bases). Germline CDR1 SGHNT, CDR2 YYREEE (reference sequence). V lost 4 bases and J 0 bases, leaving 12 bases between the germline ends. This CDR3 has 15 residues.

DNA for the CDR3: TGCGCCAGCAACGGACAGGGGGTGACCGGGGAGCTGTTTTTT. Its translation: CASNGQGVTGELFF. The V gene is TRBV10-2, the J gene TRBJ2-2, with 10 bases matching TRBD1. The CDR3 loop spans 14 amino acids. The germline V gene has CDR1 WSHSY and CDR2 SAAADI. J gave up 5 bases and V 7 bases, and 4 bases lay outside the gene matches.

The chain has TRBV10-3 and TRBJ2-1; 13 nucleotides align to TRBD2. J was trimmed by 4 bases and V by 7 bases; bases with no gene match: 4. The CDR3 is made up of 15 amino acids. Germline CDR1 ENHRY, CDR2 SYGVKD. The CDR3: CAIKLGLAGYNEQFF. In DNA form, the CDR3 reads TGTGCCATCAAACTGGGACTAGCGGGATACAATGAGCAGTTCTTC.

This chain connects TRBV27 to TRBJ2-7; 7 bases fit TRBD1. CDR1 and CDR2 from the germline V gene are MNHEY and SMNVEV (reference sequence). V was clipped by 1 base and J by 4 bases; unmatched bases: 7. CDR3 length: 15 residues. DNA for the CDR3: TGTGCCAGCAGTTTATACGGGACAGATAAGTACGAGCAGTACTTC. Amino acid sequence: CASSLYGTDKYEQYF.

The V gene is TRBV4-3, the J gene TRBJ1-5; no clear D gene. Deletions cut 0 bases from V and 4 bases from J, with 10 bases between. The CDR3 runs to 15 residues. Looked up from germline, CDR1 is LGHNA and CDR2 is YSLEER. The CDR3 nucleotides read TGCGCCAGCAGCCAAGAAGAGGGTCGGAATCAGCCCCAGCATTTT. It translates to CASSQEEGRNQPQHF.

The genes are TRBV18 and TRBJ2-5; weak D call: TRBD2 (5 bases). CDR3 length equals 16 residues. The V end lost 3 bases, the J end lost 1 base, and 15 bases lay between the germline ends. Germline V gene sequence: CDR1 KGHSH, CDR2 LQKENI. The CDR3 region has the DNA TGTGCCAGCTCACCGGGTAGGAGGCAGCTCCAAGAGACCCAGTACTTC. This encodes CASSPGRRQLQETQYF.

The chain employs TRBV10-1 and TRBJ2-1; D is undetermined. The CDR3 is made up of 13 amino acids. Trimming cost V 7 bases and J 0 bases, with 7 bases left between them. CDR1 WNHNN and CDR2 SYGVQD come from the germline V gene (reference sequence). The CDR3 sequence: CASTLSSYNEQFF. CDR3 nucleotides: TGCGCCAGCACCTTGAGCTCCTACAATGAGCAGTTCTTC.

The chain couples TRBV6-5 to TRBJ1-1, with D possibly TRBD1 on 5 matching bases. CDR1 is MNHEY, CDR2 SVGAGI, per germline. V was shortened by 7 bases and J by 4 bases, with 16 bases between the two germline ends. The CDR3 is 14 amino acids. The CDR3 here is CASTPLVGLTEAFF. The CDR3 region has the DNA TGTGCCAGCACCCCCTTGGTGGGGCTCACTGAAGCTTTCTTT.

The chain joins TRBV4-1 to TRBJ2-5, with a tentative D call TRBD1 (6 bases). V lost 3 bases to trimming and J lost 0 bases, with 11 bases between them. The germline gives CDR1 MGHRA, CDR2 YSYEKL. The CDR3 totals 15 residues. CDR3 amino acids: CASSQPDRDQETQYF. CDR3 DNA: TGCGCCAGCAGCCAGCCGGACAGAGACCAAGAGACCCAGTACTTC.

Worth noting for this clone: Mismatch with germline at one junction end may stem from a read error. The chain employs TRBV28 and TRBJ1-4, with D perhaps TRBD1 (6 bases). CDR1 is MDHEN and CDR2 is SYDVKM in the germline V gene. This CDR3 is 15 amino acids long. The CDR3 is CASSPHGTPSVERIF. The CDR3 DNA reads TGTGCCAGCAGTCCGCATGGGACACCCTCAGTTGAGCGTATTTTT.

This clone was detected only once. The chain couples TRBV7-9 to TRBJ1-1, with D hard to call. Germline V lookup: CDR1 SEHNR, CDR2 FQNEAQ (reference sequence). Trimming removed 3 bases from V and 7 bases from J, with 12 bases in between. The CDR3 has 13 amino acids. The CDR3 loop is CASSFHSGSEAFF. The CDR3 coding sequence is TGTGCCAGCAGCTTTCACAGCGGCAGTGAAGCTTTCTTT.

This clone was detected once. The CDR3: CASSDGTGSTEQYF. The CDR3 DNA is TGTGCCAGCAGTGATGGGACAGGGTCTACAGAGCAGTACTTC. V usage is TRBV2 and J usage is TRBJ2-7, with 9 bases matching TRBD1. The CDR3 runs 14 residues. Looked up from germline, CDR1 is SNHLY and CDR2 is FYNNEI. The ends lost 3 bases at V and 7 bases at J; junction bases unmatched: 7.